Listed here is a single T cell receptor (beta chain). The antigen is undetermined. All donors were Caucasian adults living in Nashville, Tennessee. CD4+ cells yielded CD45RA+ naive and CD45RA-negative memory subsets. The data were taken from a study of shared clonotypes between healthy human individuals. Study results and caveats: In this cohort, only blood was sampled, and tissue repertoires likely differ. Few donors limited the genetic and exposure-history diversity represented.

The assay was immunoSEQ multiplex PCR, and TCRdb's table has in-frame clones only and misses some. Of 950,000 to 1,100,000 clones listed, about 70% are singletons. The germline CDR1 and CDR2 sequences are GTSNPN and SVGIG (reference sequence). Between the trimmed V and J ends, which lost 3 bases and 2 bases, there was a span of 8 bases. The length of the CDR3 is 13 residues. Input material: memory CD4+ T cells sorted from blood. Stated subset: CD45RA-negative fraction. The sequence was collected from a man between 18 and 29 years old in good health. The J gene is TRBJ1-3, the V gene TRBV30; D unresolved. The CDR3 nucleotides read TGTGCCTGGAGCGGACTTCCTGGAAACACCATATATTTT. Its protein is CAWSGLPGNTIYF.